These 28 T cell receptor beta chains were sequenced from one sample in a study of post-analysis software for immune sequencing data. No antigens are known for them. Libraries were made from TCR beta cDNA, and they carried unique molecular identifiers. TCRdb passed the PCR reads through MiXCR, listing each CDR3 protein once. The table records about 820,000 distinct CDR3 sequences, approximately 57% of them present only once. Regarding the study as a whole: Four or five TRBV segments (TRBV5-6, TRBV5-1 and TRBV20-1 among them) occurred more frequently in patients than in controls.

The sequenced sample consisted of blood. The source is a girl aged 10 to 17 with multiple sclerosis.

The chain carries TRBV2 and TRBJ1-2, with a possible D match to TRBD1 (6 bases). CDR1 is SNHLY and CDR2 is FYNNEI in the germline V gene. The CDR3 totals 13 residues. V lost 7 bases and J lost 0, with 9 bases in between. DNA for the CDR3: TGTGCCAGCACGCGGACAGCTAACTATGGCTACACCTTC. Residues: CASTRTANYGYTF. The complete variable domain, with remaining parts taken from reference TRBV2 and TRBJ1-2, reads EPEVTQTPSHQVTQMGQEVILRCVPISNHLYFYWYRQILGQKVEFLVSFYNNEISEKSEIFDDQFSVERPDGSNFTLKIRSTKLEDSAMYFCASTRTANYGYTFGSGTRLTVV.

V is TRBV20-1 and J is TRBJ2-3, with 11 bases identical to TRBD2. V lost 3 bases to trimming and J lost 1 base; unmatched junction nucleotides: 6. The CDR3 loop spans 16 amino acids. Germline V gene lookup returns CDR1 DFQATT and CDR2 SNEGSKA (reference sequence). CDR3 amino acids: CSARMLGLAGTDTQYF. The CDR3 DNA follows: TGCAGTGCTAGGATGTTGGGACTAGCGGGCACAGATACGCAGTATTTT.

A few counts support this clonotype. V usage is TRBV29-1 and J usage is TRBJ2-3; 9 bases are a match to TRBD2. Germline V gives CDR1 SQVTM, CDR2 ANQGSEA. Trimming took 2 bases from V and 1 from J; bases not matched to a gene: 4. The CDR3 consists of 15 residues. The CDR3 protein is CSVEILAGRTDTQYF. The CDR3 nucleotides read TGCAGCGTTGAAATCCTAGCGGGGCGCACAGATACGCAGTATTTT.

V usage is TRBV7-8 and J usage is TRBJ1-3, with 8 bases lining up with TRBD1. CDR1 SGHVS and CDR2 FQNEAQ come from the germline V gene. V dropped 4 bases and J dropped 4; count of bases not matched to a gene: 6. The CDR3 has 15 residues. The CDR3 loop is CASSSDTGGGNTIYF. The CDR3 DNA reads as TGTGCCAGCAGCTCGGACACAGGGGGGGGAAACACCATATATTTT.

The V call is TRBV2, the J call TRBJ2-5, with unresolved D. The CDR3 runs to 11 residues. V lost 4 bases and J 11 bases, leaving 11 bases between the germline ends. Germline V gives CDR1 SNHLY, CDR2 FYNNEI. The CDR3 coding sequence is TGTGCCAGCAGTGCAACCCAAGGACAGTACTTC. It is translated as CASSATQGQYF.

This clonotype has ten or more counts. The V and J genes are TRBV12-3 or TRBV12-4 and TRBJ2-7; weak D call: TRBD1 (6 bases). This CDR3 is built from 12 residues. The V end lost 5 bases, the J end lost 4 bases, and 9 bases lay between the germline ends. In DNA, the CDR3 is TGTGCCAGCAGTCGGACAGATTACGAGCAGTACTTC. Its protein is CASSRTDYEQYF.

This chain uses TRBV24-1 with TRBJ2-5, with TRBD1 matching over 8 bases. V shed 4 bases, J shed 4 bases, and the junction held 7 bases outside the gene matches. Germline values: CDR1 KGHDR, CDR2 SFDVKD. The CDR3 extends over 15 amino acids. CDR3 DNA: TGTGCCACCAGTGACGCCGGGACAGGTAGAGAGACCCAGTACTTC. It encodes CATSDAGTGRETQYF.

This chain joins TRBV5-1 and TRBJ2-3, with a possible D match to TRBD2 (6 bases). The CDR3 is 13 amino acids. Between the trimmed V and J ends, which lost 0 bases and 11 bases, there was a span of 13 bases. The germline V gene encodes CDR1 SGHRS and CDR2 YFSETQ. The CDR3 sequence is CASSLDAGSRQYF. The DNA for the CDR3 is TGCGCCAGCAGCTTGGACGCGGGGTCCAGGCAGTATTTT. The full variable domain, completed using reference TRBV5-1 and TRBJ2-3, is KAGVTQTPRYLIKTRGQQVTLSCSPISGHRSVSWYQQTPGQGLQFLFEYFSETQRNKGNFPGRFSGRQFSNSRSEMNVSTLELGDSALYLCASSLDAGSRQYFGPGTRLTVL.

The CDR3 here is CASSQEVGANPKIEQYF. For the CDR3, the DNA is TGCGCCAGCAGCCAAGAGGTGGGGGCTAACCCGAAGATCGAGCAGTACTTC. The chain couples TRBV4-1 to TRBJ2-1; TRBD1 is a possible D gene (6 bases). TRBJ2-7 matches the DNA end more closely, so the J call is doubtful. The CDR3 is 17 residues long. The germline gives CDR1 MGHRA, CDR2 YSYEKL.

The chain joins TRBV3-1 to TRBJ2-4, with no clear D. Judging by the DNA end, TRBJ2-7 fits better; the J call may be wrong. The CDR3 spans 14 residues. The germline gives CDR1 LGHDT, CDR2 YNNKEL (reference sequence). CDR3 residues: CASSLLSPGGEQYF. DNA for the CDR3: TGTGCCAGCAGCCTCCTCAGTCCTGGCGGCGAGCAGTACTTC.

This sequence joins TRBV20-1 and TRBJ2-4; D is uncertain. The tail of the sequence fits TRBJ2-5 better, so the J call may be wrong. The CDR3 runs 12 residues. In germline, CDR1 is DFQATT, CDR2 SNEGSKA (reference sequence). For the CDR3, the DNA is TGCAGTGCTAGGTTTATGCAGGAGACCCAGTACTTC. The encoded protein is CSARFMQETQYF.

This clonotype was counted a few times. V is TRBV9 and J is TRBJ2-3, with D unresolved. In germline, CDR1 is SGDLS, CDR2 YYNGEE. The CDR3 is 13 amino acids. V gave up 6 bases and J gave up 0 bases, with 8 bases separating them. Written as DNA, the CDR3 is TGTGCCAGCACCAGTGCTAGCACAGATACGCAGTATTTT. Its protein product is CASTSASTDTQYF.

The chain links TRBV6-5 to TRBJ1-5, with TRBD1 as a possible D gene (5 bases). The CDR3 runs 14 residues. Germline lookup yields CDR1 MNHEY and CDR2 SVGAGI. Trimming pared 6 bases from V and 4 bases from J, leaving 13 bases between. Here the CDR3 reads CASRSTVPNQPQHF. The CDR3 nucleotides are TGTGCCAGCAGATCGACAGTCCCTAATCAGCCCCAGCATTTT.

The CDR3 nucleotides are TGTGCCAGCAGTTCGACAGTGGTCCCACACAATGAGCAGTTCTTC. This translates into CASSSTVVPHNEQFF. The chain has TRBV6-5 and TRBJ2-1, with D maybe TRBD1 (5 bases). The CDR3 is made up of 15 amino acids. The V gene lost 4 bases and the J gene lost 5 bases, with 15 bases spanning the gap. Germline CDR1 reads MNHEY; CDR2 reads SVGAGI.

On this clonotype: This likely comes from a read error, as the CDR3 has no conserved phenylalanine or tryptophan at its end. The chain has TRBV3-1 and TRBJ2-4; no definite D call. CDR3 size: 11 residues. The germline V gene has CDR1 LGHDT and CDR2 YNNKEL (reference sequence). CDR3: CACSQGIGQYV. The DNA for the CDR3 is TGTGCCTGCAGCCAAGGAATCGGGCAGTACGTC.

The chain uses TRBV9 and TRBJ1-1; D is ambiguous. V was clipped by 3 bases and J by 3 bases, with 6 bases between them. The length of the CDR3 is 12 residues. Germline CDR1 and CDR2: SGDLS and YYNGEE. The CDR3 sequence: CASSDSHTEAFF. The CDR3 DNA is TGTGCCAGCAGCGATAGTCACACTGAAGCTTTCTTT.

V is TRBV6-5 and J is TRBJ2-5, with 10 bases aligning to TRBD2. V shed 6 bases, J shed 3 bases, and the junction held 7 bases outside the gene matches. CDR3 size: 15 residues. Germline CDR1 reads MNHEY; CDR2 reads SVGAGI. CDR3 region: CASSPLAGGKETQYF. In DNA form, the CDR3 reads TGTGCCAGCAGCCCGTTAGCGGGGGGAAAAGAGACCCAGTACTTC.

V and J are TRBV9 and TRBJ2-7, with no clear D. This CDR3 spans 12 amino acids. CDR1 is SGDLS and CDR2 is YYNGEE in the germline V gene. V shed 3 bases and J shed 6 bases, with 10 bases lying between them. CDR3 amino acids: CASSGGLREQYF. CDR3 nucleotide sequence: TGTGCCAGCAGCGGGGGTTTACGCGAGCAGTACTTC.

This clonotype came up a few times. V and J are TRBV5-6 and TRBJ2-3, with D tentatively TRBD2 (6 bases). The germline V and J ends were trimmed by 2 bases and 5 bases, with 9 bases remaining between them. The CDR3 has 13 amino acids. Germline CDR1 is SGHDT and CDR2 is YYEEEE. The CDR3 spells CASSFIGGDTQYF. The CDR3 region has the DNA TGTGCCAGCAGCTTTATCGGGGGAGATACGCAGTATTTT.

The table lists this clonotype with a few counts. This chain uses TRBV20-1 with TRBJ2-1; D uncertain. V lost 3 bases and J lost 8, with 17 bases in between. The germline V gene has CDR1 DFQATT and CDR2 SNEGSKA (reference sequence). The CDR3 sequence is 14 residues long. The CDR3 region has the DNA TGCAGTGCTAGTACGGTGGGCTACCGGGATGAGCAGTTCTTC. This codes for CSASTVGYRDEQFF.

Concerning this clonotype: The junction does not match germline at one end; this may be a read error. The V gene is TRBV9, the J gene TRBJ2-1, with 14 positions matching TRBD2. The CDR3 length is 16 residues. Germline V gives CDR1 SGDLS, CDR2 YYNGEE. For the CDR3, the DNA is TGTGCCAACAGCGGACTAGCGGGAGGCTCCTACAATGAGCAGTTCTTC. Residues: CANSGLAGGSYNEQFF.

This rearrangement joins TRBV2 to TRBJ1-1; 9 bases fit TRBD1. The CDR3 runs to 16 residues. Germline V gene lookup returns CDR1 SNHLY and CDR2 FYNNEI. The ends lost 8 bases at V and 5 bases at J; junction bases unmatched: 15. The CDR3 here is CASGGGTGTELTEAFF. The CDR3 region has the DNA TGTGCCAGCGGGGGCGGGACAGGGACGGAATTGACTGAAGCTTTCTTT.

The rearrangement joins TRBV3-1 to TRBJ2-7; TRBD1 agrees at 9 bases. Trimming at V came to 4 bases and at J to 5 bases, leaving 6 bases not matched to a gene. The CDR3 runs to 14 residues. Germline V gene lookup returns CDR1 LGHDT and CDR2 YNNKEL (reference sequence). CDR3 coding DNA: TGTGCCAGCAGCCTACTTGGGGACAGGGACGAGCAGTACTTC. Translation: CASSLLGDRDEQYF.

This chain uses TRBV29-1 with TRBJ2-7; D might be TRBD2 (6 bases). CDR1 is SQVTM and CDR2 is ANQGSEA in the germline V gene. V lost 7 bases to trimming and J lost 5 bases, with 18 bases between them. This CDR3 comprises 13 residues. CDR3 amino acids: CSARLVGGHEQYF. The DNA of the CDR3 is TGCAGCGCTCGGCTAGTGGGAGGCCACGAGCAGTACTTC.

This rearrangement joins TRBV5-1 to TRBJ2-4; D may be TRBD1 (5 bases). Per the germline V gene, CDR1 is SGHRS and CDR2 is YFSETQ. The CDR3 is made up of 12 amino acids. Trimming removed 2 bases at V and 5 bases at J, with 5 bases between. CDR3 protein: CASSLQENIQYF. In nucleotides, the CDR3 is TGCGCCAGCAGCTTACAGGAAAACATTCAGTACTTC.

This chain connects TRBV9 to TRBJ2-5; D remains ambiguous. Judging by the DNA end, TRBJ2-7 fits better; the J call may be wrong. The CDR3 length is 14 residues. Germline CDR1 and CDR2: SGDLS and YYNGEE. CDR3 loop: CASSEAPGTYEQYF. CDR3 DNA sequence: TGTGCCAGCAGCGAGGCACCAGGAACCTACGAGCAGTACTTC.

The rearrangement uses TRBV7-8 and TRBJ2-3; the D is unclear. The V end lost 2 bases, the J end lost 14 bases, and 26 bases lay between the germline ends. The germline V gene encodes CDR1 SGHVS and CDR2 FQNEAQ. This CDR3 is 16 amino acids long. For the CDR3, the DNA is TGTGCCAGCAGCTTAAGTGCAGTCCCCCTTCCCAGTAGCATGTATTTT. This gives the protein CASSLSAVPLPSSMYF.

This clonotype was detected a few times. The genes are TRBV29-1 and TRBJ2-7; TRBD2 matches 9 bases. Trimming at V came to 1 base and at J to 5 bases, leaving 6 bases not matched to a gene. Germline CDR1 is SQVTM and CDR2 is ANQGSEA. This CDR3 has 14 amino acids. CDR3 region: CSVEGAGGPNEQYF. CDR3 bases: TGCAGCGTTGAAGGAGCGGGAGGTCCCAACGAGCAGTACTTC.